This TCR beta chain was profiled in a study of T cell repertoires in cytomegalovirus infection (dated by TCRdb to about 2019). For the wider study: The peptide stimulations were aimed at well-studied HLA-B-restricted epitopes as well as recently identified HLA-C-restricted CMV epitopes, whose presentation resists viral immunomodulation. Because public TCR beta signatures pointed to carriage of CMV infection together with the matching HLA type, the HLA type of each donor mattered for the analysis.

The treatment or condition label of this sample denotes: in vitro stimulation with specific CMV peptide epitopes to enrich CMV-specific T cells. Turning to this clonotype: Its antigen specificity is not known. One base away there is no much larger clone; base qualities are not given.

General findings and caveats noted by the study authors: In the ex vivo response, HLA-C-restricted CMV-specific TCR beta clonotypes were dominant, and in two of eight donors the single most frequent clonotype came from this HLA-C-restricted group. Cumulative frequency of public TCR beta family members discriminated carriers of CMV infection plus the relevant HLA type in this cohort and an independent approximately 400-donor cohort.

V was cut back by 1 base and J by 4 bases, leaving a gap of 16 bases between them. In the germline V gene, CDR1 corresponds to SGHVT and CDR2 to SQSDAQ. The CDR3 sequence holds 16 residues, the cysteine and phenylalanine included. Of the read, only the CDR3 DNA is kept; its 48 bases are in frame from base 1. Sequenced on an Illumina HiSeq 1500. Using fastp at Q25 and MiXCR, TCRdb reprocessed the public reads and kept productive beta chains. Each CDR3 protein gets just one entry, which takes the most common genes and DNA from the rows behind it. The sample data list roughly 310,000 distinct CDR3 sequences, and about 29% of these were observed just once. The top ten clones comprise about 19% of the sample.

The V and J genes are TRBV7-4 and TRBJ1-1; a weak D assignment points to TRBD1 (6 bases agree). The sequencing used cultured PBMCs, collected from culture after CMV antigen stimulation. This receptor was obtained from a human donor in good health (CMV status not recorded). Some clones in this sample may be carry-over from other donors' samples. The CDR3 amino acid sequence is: CASSLDRTGFRTEAFF. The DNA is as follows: TGTGCCAGCAGCTTAGATCGCACAGGGTTTCGCACTGAAGCTTTCTTT.